Below, 5 T cell receptor beta chains from the same sample are listed, as sequenced in a study of Ad26.COV2.S vaccination and SARS-CoV-2 variants. The sample's treatment: some 20 received Ad26.COV2.S at low or high dose, single or two shots; about 5 received placebo; per-sample allocation not given. Day 63 after the first injection of vaccine or placebo was the sampling time. Measured with immunoSEQ multiplex PCR; TCRdb has only the in-frame clones, and not every one. This table has roughly 320,000 clones, approximately 86% appearing once. Sequenced material: peripheral blood, taken in a trial of Ad26.COV2.S vaccine versus placebo. These receptors all come from a person between 18 and 60 years old who received the Ad26.COV2.S COVID-19 vaccine or a placebo.

The chain carries TRBV5-1 and TRBJ2-3, with 7 bases matching TRBD2. V lost 5 bases, J lost 3 bases, and 9 bases stayed unmatched. Per germline, CDR1 SGHRS and CDR2 YFSETQ. The CDR3 spans 15 residues. The CDR3 DNA sequence: TGCGCCAGCAGTTCACGGGAGGTCGGGACAGATACGCAGTATTTT. Protein product: CASSSREVGTDTQYF.

This clone has only one observation. The chain joins TRBV19 to TRBJ1-2, with D tentatively TRBD1 (5 bases). With 10 bases removed from V and 4 bases from J, the gap between germline ends came to 13 bases. The CDR3 loop spans 12 amino acids. From germline, CDR1 is LNHDA and CDR2 SQIVND (reference sequence). CDR3 DNA sequence: TGTGCCACACGGACACAGGCCTATGGCTACACCTTC. Translated, it gives CATRTQAYGYTF.

Written as DNA, the CDR3 is TGCGCCGTTCACGCCCAGGCTAGGGATAAAGAGACCCAGTACTTC. Translating it yields CAVHAQARDKETQYF. The chain is built from TRBV4-1 and TRBJ2-5; D ambiguous. The ends were cut back, 11 bases at V and 3 bases at J, with 22 bases in the middle. This CDR3 has 15 residues. Germline CDR1 is MGHRA and CDR2 is YSYEKL.

V gene TRBV11-2 combines with J gene TRBJ1-4; the D is unclear. The length of the CDR3 is 16 residues. V lost 0 bases to trimming and J lost 5 bases, with 13 bases between them. Per the germline V gene, CDR1 is SGHAT and CDR2 is FQNNGV. The CDR3 loop reads CASSLDRPGVNEKLFF. The CDR3 DNA sequence: TGTGCCAGCAGCTTAGATCGGCCAGGCGTAAATGAAAAACTGTTTTTT.

This chain uses TRBV7-9 with TRBJ1-2; no definite D call. Germline CDR1 is SEHNR and CDR2 is FQNEAQ (reference sequence). The CDR3 is 13 amino acids. Trimming cost V 1 base and J 7 bases, with 10 bases left between them. The CDR3 reads CASSLEGAGGYTF. CDR3 coding DNA: TGTGCCAGCAGCTTAGAGGGCGCGGGTGGCTACACCTTC.